These 15 T cell receptor beta chains were all obtained from the same sample, sequenced in a study of liver allograft versus peripheral blood T cells. For the study at large: Blood and transplanted-liver T cell receptor repertoires from recipients were compared.

One entry per CDR3 protein, called by TCRdb with MiXCR from the reads. The data hold about 15,000 distinct CDR3 sequences, with 20% to 25% observed a single time. The source of these receptors is a human patient who had a liver transplant. Some T cells may be the graft donor's.

The CDR3 region is CASSLAGTGGTEAFF. The CDR3 nucleotides read TGTGCCAGCAGCTTGGCCGGGACAGGGGGGACTGAAGCTTTCTTT. The genes are TRBV5-6 and TRBJ1-1; 11 bases are shared with TRBD1. The CDR3 consists of 15 residues. V was clipped by 0 bases and J by 5 bases; unmatched bases: 3. Germline V gives CDR1 SGHDT, CDR2 YYEEEE.

By share, this clonotype counts as medium-sized. CDR3 nucleotide sequence: TGTGCCAGCAGTGTGGGACAGGACTATGGCTACACCTTC. Encoded protein: CASSVGQDYGYTF. The V call is TRBV6-1, the J call TRBJ1-2; 8 positions match TRBD1. The length of the CDR3 is 13 residues. V shed 4 bases and J 3 bases; nucleotides not matched to a gene: 1. The V gene's germline CDR1 is MNHNS and CDR2 SASEGT.

This clonotype was seen only a few times. The chain joins TRBV19 to TRBJ1-5, with a possible D match to TRBD1 (6 bases). Germline V gives CDR1 LNHDA, CDR2 SQIVND (reference sequence). Trimming removed 9 bases at V and 2 bases at J, with 11 bases between. The CDR3 is 13 amino acids. The CDR3 region has the DNA TGTGCCAGCGATGGGACACGCAATCAGCCCCAGCATTTT. Translated: CASDGTRNQPQHF.

This clonotype was counted a few times. V usage is TRBV19 and J usage is TRBJ1-1, with D perhaps matching TRBD1 (5 bases). From germline, CDR1 is LNHDA and CDR2 SQIVND (reference sequence). The V end lost 1 base, the J end lost 1 base, and 10 bases lay between the germline ends. The CDR3 loop spans 15 amino acids. CDR3 region: CASSIGSGGNTEAFF. DNA of the CDR3: TGTGCCAGTAGTATAGGTTCTGGGGGGAACACTGAAGCTTTCTTT.

This clonotype was recorded at least ten times. This chain uses TRBV11-1 with TRBJ2-2, with a tentative D call TRBD1 (6 bases). Germline V CDR1 and CDR2: SGHAT, FQDESV (reference sequence). This CDR3 region has 13 residues. Trimming left V 5 bases short and J 6 bases short, with 10 bases between. The CDR3 coding sequence is TGTGCCAGCAGCCGAGACAGGTCCGGGGAGCTGTTTTTT. Protein sequence: CASSRDRSGELFF.

About this clonotype: A read error may produce the germline difference seen at one junction end. The V gene is TRBV19, the J gene TRBJ1-1, with D uncertain. Per germline, CDR1 LNHDA and CDR2 SQIVND (reference sequence). The length of the CDR3 is 14 residues. The CDR3 protein is CASRLGLANTEAFF. In DNA, the CDR3 is TGTGCCAGCCGACTGGGGTTAGCCAACACAGAAGCTTTCTTT.

This clonotype occurred many times. V usage is TRBV18 and J usage is TRBJ2-7; D possibly corresponds to TRBD2 (5 bases). Per germline, CDR1 KGHSH and CDR2 LQKENI. CDR3 size: 14 residues. V gave up 8 bases and J gave up 0 bases, with 14 bases separating them. The CDR3, as DNA: TGTGCCAGCGCCCCGAGGGCTCTCTCCTACGAGCAGTACTTC. This encodes CASAPRALSYEQYF.

The J gene is TRBJ1-2, the V gene TRBV12-3 or TRBV12-4; D gene ambiguous. Trimming removed 6 bases at V and 2 bases at J, with 10 bases between. The CDR3 extends over 13 amino acids. The CDR3 DNA reads as TGTGCCAGCAGGAGTACAGTGAACTATGGCTACACCTTC. This encodes CASRSTVNYGYTF.

The J gene is TRBJ2-6, the V gene TRBV18; perhaps D is TRBD1 or TRBD2 (5 bases each). V was cut by 3 bases and J by 0 bases, with 18 bases left in between. Per the germline V gene, CDR1 is KGHSH and CDR2 is LQKENI. CDR3 length: 19 amino acids. The CDR3 DNA reads as TGTGCCAGCTCACCCCGGGGACGGAACACCATCTCTGGGGCCAACGTCCTGACTTTC. This encodes CASSPRGRNTISGANVLTF.

The chain recombines TRBV20-1 with TRBJ1-1; tentative D call: TRBD1 (5 bases). V lost 4 bases, J lost 4 bases, and 16 bases lay in between. The CDR3 contains 14 residues. Germline V CDR1 and CDR2: DFQATT, SNEGSKA (reference sequence). This CDR3 is CSATLDGRGTEAFF. The DNA for the CDR3 is TGCAGTGCTACTCTGGACGGGAGGGGCACTGAAGCTTTCTTT.

This sequence joins TRBV7-2 and TRBJ2-1; 9 bases are a match to TRBD1. J gave up 8 bases and V 6 bases, and 5 bases lay outside the gene matches. CDR3 length: 13 amino acids. Germline V gene data show CDR1 as SGHTA and CDR2 as FQGNSA. Here the CDR3 reads CASRRTGVDEQFF. CDR3 DNA sequence: TGTGCCAGCAGGCGGACAGGGGTGGATGAGCAGTTCTTC.

In its sample, this clonotype ranks as medium-sized. The chain carries TRBV18 and TRBJ1-4, with D perhaps TRBD1 (5 bases). From germline, CDR1 is KGHSH and CDR2 LQKENI. CDR3 length equals 14 residues. The V and J ends lost 7 bases and 0 bases respectively, with 9 bases between them. CDR3 bases: TGTGCCAGCTACCGGGGGACAACTAATGAAAAACTGTTTTTT. Protein sequence: CASYRGTTNEKLFF.

There are a few counts of this clonotype. The gene calls are TRBV5-4 and TRBJ2-7, with D perhaps being TRBD1 or TRBD2 (8 bases each). Between the trimmed V and J ends, which lost 4 bases and 6 bases, there was a span of 17 bases. This CDR3 region has 14 residues. Per the germline V gene, CDR1 is SGHNT and CDR2 is YYREEE (reference sequence). The CDR3 spells CASSPGGTGPEQYF. In nucleotides, the CDR3 is TGTGCCAGCAGCCCGGGGGGGACAGGACCCGAGCAGTACTTC.

This clonotype was detected ten times or more. The CDR3 coding sequence is TGTGCCAGCTCACCACCGTACGGGCCAGACTATGGCTACACCTTC. This gives the protein CASSPPYGPDYGYTF. The chain uses TRBV18 and TRBJ1-2; no clear D gene. The CDR3 loop spans 15 amino acids. Germline-derived CDR1 and CDR2 are KGHSH and LQKENI. V was clipped by 0 bases and J by 3 bases, with 11 bases between them. The full variable domain, completed using reference TRBV18 and TRBJ1-2, is NAGVMQNPRHLVRRRGQEARLRCSPMKGHSHVYWYRQLPEEGLKFMVYLQKENIIDESGMPKERFSAEFPKEGPSILRIQQVVRGDSAAYFCASSPPYGPDYGYTFGSGTRLTVV.

The sample holds a few counts of this clonotype. The rearrangement links TRBV6-5 to TRBJ2-7; D is ambiguous. Trimming stripped 0 bases from V and 7 bases from J, with 10 bases between. This CDR3 region has 13 residues. The germline CDR1 and CDR2 sequences are MNHEY and SVGAGI. The CDR3 loop is CASSYSMVREQYF. CDR3 coding DNA: TGTGCCAGCAGTTACTCGATGGTGCGGGAGCAGTACTTC.